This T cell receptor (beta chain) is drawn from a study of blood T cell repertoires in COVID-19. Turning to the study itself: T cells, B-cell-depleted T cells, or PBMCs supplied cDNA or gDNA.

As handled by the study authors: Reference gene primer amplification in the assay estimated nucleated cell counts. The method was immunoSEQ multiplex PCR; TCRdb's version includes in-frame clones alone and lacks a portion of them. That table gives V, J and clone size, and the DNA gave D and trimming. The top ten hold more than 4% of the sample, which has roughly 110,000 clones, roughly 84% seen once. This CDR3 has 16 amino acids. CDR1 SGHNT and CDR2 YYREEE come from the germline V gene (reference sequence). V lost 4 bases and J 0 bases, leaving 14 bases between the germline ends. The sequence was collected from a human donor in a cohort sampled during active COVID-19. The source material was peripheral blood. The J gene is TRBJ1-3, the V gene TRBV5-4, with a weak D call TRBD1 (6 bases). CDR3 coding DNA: TGTGCCAGCAGCCCTGGGGGGGCTAGCTCTGGAAACACCATATATTTT. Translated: CASSPGGASSGNTIYF.